These 29 T cell receptor beta chains came from one sample sequenced in a study of T cells after yellow fever vaccination. MiXCR, run by TCRdb on the 5' RACE reads, gives a single entry per CDR3 protein. The sample comprises fewer than 450,000 distinct CDR3 sequences, roughly 11% of which are singletons, and less than 20% rests with the top ten. This sample comprised PBMCs, obtained on the day of the first yellow fever vaccination. The origin of the receptors is a man aged 18 to 35 who received the YFV17D yellow fever vaccine.

This clonotype was detected only a few times. J is TRBJ2-2 and V is TRBV7-9; TRBD2 is a possible D gene (5 bases). Trimming took 8 bases from V and 7 from J, leaving 20 bases between them. The CDR3 covers 15 residues. Germline V gives CDR1 SEHNR, CDR2 FQNEAQ (reference sequence). The CDR3 DNA is TGTGCCAGCGAAAACCAGGAGGTCCACAGCGGGGAGCTGTTTTTT. Translated, it gives CASENQEVHSGELFF.

The chain uses TRBV5-1 and TRBJ2-7; the D gene could be TRBD1 or TRBD2 (6 bases each). Germline V gene sequence: CDR1 SGHRS, CDR2 YFSETQ. CDR3 size: 15 residues. Trimming pared 3 bases from V and 4 bases from J, leaving 17 bases between. The CDR3 region has the DNA TGCGCCAGCAGCTATGGACGGGGGCGGTGGTACGAGCAGTACTTC. Translated, it gives CASSYGRGRWYEQYF. The full variable domain, with the rest looked up from reference TRBV5-1 and TRBJ2-7, is KAGVTQTPRYLIKTRGQQVTLSCSPISGHRSVSWYQQTPGQGLQFLFEYFSETQRNKGNFPGRFSGRQFSNSRSEMNVSTLELGDSALYLCASSYGRGRWYEQYFGPGTRLTVT.

The chain uses TRBV14 and TRBJ1-2; weak D call: TRBD1 (5 bases). Trimming removed 0 bases from V and 8 bases from J, with 13 bases in between. Germline V gene lookup returns CDR1 SGHDN and CDR2 FVKESK. This CDR3 comprises 14 residues. The CDR3 DNA reads as TGTGCCAGCAGCCAAGATAGGACACCTACCGGCTACACCTTC. This translates into CASSQDRTPTGYTF.

This clonotype was seen a handful of times. The chain combines TRBV7-9 with TRBJ1-3, with TRBD1 as a possible D gene (5 bases). The CDR3 is 16 amino acids. Germline loops: CDR1 SEHNR, CDR2 FQNEAQ (reference sequence). V shed 1 base and J shed 1 base, with 11 bases lying between them. The CDR3 sequence: CASSLELGLSGNTIYF. CDR3 nucleotides: TGTGCCAGCAGCTTAGAGTTGGGACTTTCTGGAAACACCATATATTTT.

This clonotype came up a few times. The V gene is TRBV6-2 or TRBV6-3, the J gene TRBJ2-5; D gene uncertain. CDR3 length equals 12 residues. Germline assignment: CDR1 MNHEY and CDR2 SVGEGT. V lost 6 bases and J 4 bases, leaving 9 bases between the germline ends. The CDR3 DNA follows: TGTGCCAGCAGACAGACTGGAGAGACCCAGTACTTC. This translates into CASRQTGETQYF.

V usage is TRBV2 and J usage is TRBJ1-1; no clear D gene. CDR3 length equals 14 residues. Germline V gene lookup returns CDR1 SNHLY and CDR2 FYNNEI. The V end lost 7 bases, the J end lost 11 bases, and 23 bases lay between the germline ends. The CDR3 bases are TGTGCCAGCATTGGGTGGCTTATTCCCGGGAACGCTTTCTTT. This gives the protein CASIGWLIPGNAFF.

This clonotype was recorded at least ten times. V gene TRBV12-3 or TRBV12-4 combines with J gene TRBJ1-1; D possibly corresponds to TRBD1 (6 bases). The V end lost 4 bases, the J end lost 5 bases, and 11 bases lay between the germline ends. This CDR3 spans 13 amino acids. The CDR3 coding sequence is TGTGCCAGCAGTTCAGGGGAGGGAACTGAAGCTTTCTTT. Translating it yields CASSSGEGTEAFF.

The chain combines TRBV5-1 with TRBJ1-6; D might be TRBD1 (5 bases). Trimming pared 0 bases from V and 7 bases from J, leaving 11 bases between. The CDR3 length is 15 residues. The V gene's germline CDR1 is SGHRS and CDR2 YFSETQ. CDR3 sequence (DNA): TGCGCCAGCAGCTTGGGAACAGGATCCAATTCACCCCTCCACTTT. Translated: CASSLGTGSNSPLHF.

The chain couples TRBV20-1 to TRBJ2-3; maybe TRBD2 (6 bases). The germline V gene encodes CDR1 DFQATT and CDR2 SNEGSKA (reference sequence). V was shortened by 5 bases and J by 0 bases, with 15 bases between the two germline ends. This CDR3 is built from 15 residues. CDR3 sequence (DNA): TGCAGTGCTGGCGGAGGGCCAACTAGCACAGATACGCAGTATTTT. It yields the protein CSAGGGPTSTDTQYF.

The chain couples TRBV27 to TRBJ2-5, with unresolved D. The V and J ends lost 2 bases and 1 base respectively, with 11 bases between them. The CDR3 totals 15 residues. CDR1 is MNHEY and CDR2 is SMNVEV in the germline V gene (reference sequence). CDR3 sequence: CASSLRPAIQETQYF. The DNA for the CDR3 is TGTGCCAGCAGTTTAAGACCGGCGATCCAAGAGACCCAGTACTTC.

This sequence joins TRBV19 and TRBJ1-2; 7 bases map to TRBD1. Trimming removed 6 bases from V and 2 bases from J; junction bases left unmatched: 6. The germline V gene has CDR1 LNHDA and CDR2 SQIVND (reference sequence). CDR3 size: 14 residues. The CDR3 sequence is CASSAQGQNYGYTF. CDR3 DNA sequence: TGTGCCAGTAGCGCGCAGGGACAGAACTATGGCTACACCTTC. Full variable domain (outside the CDR3, taken from reference TRBV19 and TRBJ1-2): DGGITQSPKYLFRKEGQNVTLSCEQNLNHDAMYWYRQDPGQGLRLIYYSQIVNDFQKGDIAEGYSVSREKKESFPLTVTSAQKNPTAFYLCASSAQGQNYGYTFGSGTRLTVV.

The rearrangement joins TRBV7-3 to TRBJ2-6, with a possible D match to TRBD2 (7 bases). V was shortened by 1 base and J by 3 bases, with 13 bases between the two germline ends. The CDR3 is 17 amino acids. Germline V gives CDR1 SGHTA, CDR2 FQGTGA. The CDR3: CASSLRPRGLGANVLTF. CDR3 sequence (DNA): TGTGCCAGCAGCTTAAGACCGCGGGGGCTTGGGGCCAACGTCCTGACTTTC.

There are many counts of this clonotype. The V call is TRBV7-2, the J call TRBJ1-6; no clear D gene. The CDR3 contains 13 residues. CDR1 and CDR2 (germline): SGHTA, FQGNSA. Trimming shortened V by 1 base and J by 6 bases, and 4 bases separated the two germline ends. The CDR3 sequence is CASSLGPNSPLHF. The CDR3 DNA sequence: TGTGCCAGCAGCTTAGGACCTAATTCACCCCTCCACTTT.

This clonotype appeared a few times. The V gene is TRBV6-5, the J gene TRBJ2-3, with 12 bases that match TRBD2. This CDR3 has 15 amino acids. V lost 7 bases, J lost 5 bases, and 7 bases stayed unmatched. In germline, CDR1 is MNHEY, CDR2 SVGAGI. The CDR3 nucleotides read TGTGCCAGCAAAAAACTAGCGGGGGGTAAAGATACGCAGTATTTT. Encoded protein: CASKKLAGGKDTQYF.

In its sample, this clonotype was seen many times. This rearrangement joins TRBV5-4 to TRBJ2-5; unclear D gene. V lost 1 base to trimming and J lost 4 bases, with 11 bases between them. This CDR3 is 14 amino acids long. Germline V gene data show CDR1 as SGHNT and CDR2 as YYREEE (reference sequence). The CDR3: CASSLKTAPETQYF. The CDR3 DNA reads TGTGCCAGCAGCTTGAAAACGGCCCCAGAGACCCAGTACTTC. The full variable domain, in which reference TRBV5-4 and TRBJ2-5 provide the parts outside the CDR3, is ETGVTQSPTHLIKTRGQQVTLRCSSQSGHNTVSWYQQALGQGPQFIFQYYREEENGRGNFPPRFSGLQFPNYSSELNVNALELDDSALYLCASSLKTAPETQYFGPGTRLLVL.

This clonotype was observed a few times. CDR3 protein: CASSPRPLAGTDTQYF. The DNA of the CDR3 is TGTGCCAGCAGCCCGCGGCCTCTAGCGGGGACGGATACGCAGTATTTT. V gene TRBV7-3 combines with J gene TRBJ2-3; 9 bases align to TRBD2. CDR1 and CDR2 from the germline V gene are SGHTA and FQGTGA. This CDR3 comprises 16 residues. V was pared by 5 bases and J by 6 bases, with 12 bases of the junction left unmatched.

CDR3 amino acids: CASRRQGYYGYTF. The CDR3 nucleotides are TGTGCCAGCAGAAGACAGGGCTACTATGGCTACACCTTC. The chain uses TRBV12-3 or TRBV12-4 and TRBJ1-2; TRBD1 matches 7 bases. V gave up 6 bases and J gave up 3 bases; unmatched junction bases: 4. There are 13 residues in the CDR3.

This clonotype has just a few counts. This chain connects TRBV12-3 or TRBV12-4 to TRBJ1-2; tentatively, D is TRBD1 (5 bases). The CDR3 loop spans 14 amino acids. The ends were cut back, 4 bases at V and 2 bases at J, with 11 bases in the middle. CDR3 loop: CASSWDGTNYGYTF. In nucleotides, the CDR3 is TGTGCCAGCAGTTGGGACGGAACAAACTATGGCTACACCTTC.

This clonotype was recorded a few times. This chain joins TRBV5-4 and TRBJ2-2; D is perhaps TRBD1 or TRBD2 (5 bases each). This CDR3 has 15 amino acids. The germline gives CDR1 SGHNT, CDR2 YYREEE (reference sequence). V lost 4 bases and J 4 bases, leaving 14 bases between the germline ends. The CDR3 coding sequence is TGTGCCAGCAGCCCCCGGGACGGACTCACCGGGGAGCTGTTTTTT. This codes for CASSPRDGLTGELFF.

This clonotype was counted between two and nine times. This rearrangement joins TRBV15 to TRBJ2-5; TRBD1 aligns across 7 bases. This CDR3 spans 15 amino acids. CDR1 is LNHNV, CDR2 YYDKDF, per germline (reference sequence). Trimming cost V 5 bases and J 0 bases; bases outside gene matches: 6. CDR3 nucleotides: TGTGCCACCAGCTCCGGGACAGAGTACCAAGAGACCCAGTACTTC. It specifies CATSSGTEYQETQYF.

The chain joins TRBV5-1 to TRBJ1-2; 9 positions match TRBD1. With V trimmed by 4 bases and J by 6 bases, 16 bases remained unmatched. The CDR3 has 17 residues. Germline assignment: CDR1 SGHRS and CDR2 YFSETQ. CDR3 nucleotide sequence: TGCGCCAGCAGCCCGCATGGCCTACAGGGGGCTAAAGATGGCTACACCTTC. Protein product: CASSPHGLQGAKDGYTF. Full variable domain (missing parts from reference TRBV5-1 and TRBJ1-2): KAGVTQTPRYLIKTRGQQVTLSCSPISGHRSVSWYQQTPGQGLQFLFEYFSETQRNKGNFPGRFSGRQFSNSRSEMNVSTLELGDSALYLCASSPHGLQGAKDGYTFGSGTRLTVV.

Only a few counts were recorded for this clonotype. The chain links TRBV20-1 to TRBJ1-4; no definite D call. V dropped 3 bases and J dropped 5 bases, with 4 bases sitting between them. From germline, CDR1 is DFQATT and CDR2 SNEGSKA (reference sequence). This CDR3 has 11 residues. CDR3: CSARGNEKLFF. CDR3 bases: TGCAGTGCTAGGGGGAATGAAAAACTGTTTTTT.

There are a few counts of this clonotype. This chain joins TRBV28 and TRBJ2-1; D may be TRBD1 (6 bases). Trimming left V 7 bases short and J 4 bases short, with 20 bases between. There are 16 residues in the CDR3. Germline-derived CDR1 and CDR2 are MDHEN and SYDVKM. Here the CDR3 reads CASTSKVGTRYNEQFF. CDR3 DNA sequence: TGTGCCAGCACCTCGAAGGTGGGGACAAGATACAATGAGCAGTTCTTC.

This sequence joins TRBV27 and TRBJ2-7, with TRBD2 matching 7 bases. With V trimmed by 2 bases and J by 6 bases, 10 bases remained unmatched. This CDR3 contains 15 residues. The germline gives CDR1 MNHEY, CDR2 SMNVEV (reference sequence). The CDR3 loop is CASSLMGGSRGEQYF. The CDR3 DNA reads TGTGCCAGCAGTTTAATGGGCGGGAGCCGGGGCGAGCAGTACTTC.

This clonotype was detected many times. The rearrangement links TRBV29-1 to TRBJ2-3; D is perhaps TRBD1 (6 bases). V dropped 4 bases and J dropped 9 bases, with 14 bases sitting between them. The CDR3 totals 12 residues. The germline CDR1 and CDR2 sequences are SQVTM and ANQGSEA. The CDR3 region has the DNA TGCAGCGTTGCAAAGGGGGTGGAGACGCAGTATTTT. Protein: CSVAKGVETQYF.

The chain links TRBV18 to TRBJ1-1; D remains unclear. There are 12 residues in the CDR3. The V gene's germline CDR1 is KGHSH and CDR2 LQKENI. The V gene lost 8 bases and the J gene lost 0 bases, with 7 bases spanning the gap. As DNA, the CDR3 is TGTGCCAGCGCGAATATGAACACTGAAGCTTTCTTT. Translating it yields CASANMNTEAFF.

This clonotype was observed a handful of times. The CDR3 reads CASSSIVGQIYEQYF. In DNA form, the CDR3 reads TGTGCCAGCAGCTCGATAGTCGGACAGATCTACGAGCAGTACTTC. V usage is TRBV11-2 and J usage is TRBJ2-7; TRBD1 might be the D (6 bases). Trimming shortened V by 4 bases and J by 3 bases, and 16 bases separated the two germline ends. The CDR3 sequence is 15 residues long. Germline loops: CDR1 SGHAT, CDR2 FQNNGV. The full variable domain, with the rest looked up from reference TRBV11-2 and TRBJ2-7, is EAGVAQSPRYKIIEKRQSVAFWCNPISGHATLYWYQQILGQGPKLLIQFQNNGVVDDSQLPKDRFSAERLKGVDSTLKIQPAKLEDSAVYLCASSSIVGQIYEQYFGPGTRLTVT.

The J gene is TRBJ1-3, the V gene TRBV9; D not resolved. V lost 7 bases and J lost 1, with 12 bases in between. This CDR3 is built from 14 residues. Germline V CDR1 and CDR2: SGDLS, YYNGEE. The CDR3 is CASAPGRSGNTIYF. CDR3 sequence (DNA): TGTGCCAGCGCTCCGGGGAGGTCTGGAAACACCATATATTTT.

The rearrangement uses TRBV7-2 and TRBJ1-2, with 7 bases that match TRBD1. J lost 4 bases, V lost 5 bases, and 13 bases had no gene match. The length of the CDR3 is 16 residues. Germline-derived CDR1 and CDR2 are SGHTA and FQGNSA. This CDR3 reads CTSSANYRGSVYGYTF. The CDR3 DNA follows: TGTACCAGCAGCGCAAACTACAGGGGATCAGTCTATGGCTACACCTTC.